Sequencing of this TCR beta chain was carried out in a study of T cells after yellow fever vaccination. In this sample, this clonotype turned up many times. The target antigen is unknown. The CDR3 loop spans 14 amino acids. CDR1 is SNHLY and CDR2 is FYNNEI in the germline V gene. Germline trimming cut 6 bases from V and 1 base from J; bases unmatched to any gene: 3. TCRdb recomputed calls from the 5' RACE reads with MiXCR, one row per CDR3 protein. The profile shows roughly 65,000 distinct CDR3 sequences, 5.5% to 7.5% of them singletons. The study's findings and limits: Researchers report a weaker secondary response that nonetheless peaked faster, day 5 versus 15.

The starting material was CD4+ T cells sorted from PBMCs, obtained less than 16 days after the first yellow fever vaccination. The J gene is TRBJ1-1, the V gene TRBV2, with TRBD1 matching over 9 bases. This sequence originates from a man between 18 and 35 years old who received the YFV17D yellow fever vaccine. CDR3 coding DNA: TGTGCCAGCAGCAGACAGGGGGAGAACACTGAAGCTTTCTTT. This gives the protein CASSRQGENTEAFF.